This T cell receptor beta chain derives from a study of naive and memory T cell subsets. General study findings and limits: A clonotype means one alpha or beta sequence, not an alpha/beta pair. Possibly reflecting memory cells re-expressing CD45RA, a few larger clonotypes occurred in naive repertoires, especially CD8. From naive to CM, EM and EMRA, diversity decreased and Gini increased.

Both TRBC1 and TRBC2 were covered by a beta constant-region primer of two equimolar oligonucleotides. Four rounds of PCR amplified the ligated cDNA using nested alpha and beta constant-region primers plus SP2. Using its own MiXCR run on the UMI-ligation and nested PCR reads, TCRdb lists one record per CDR3 protein. The sample includes under 150,000 distinct CDR3 sequences, approximately 18% of them seen just once. Overnight CMV lysate stimulation of fresh PBMCs defined donor CMV status by CD4+ IFNgamma. Cells stained for CD3, CD4, CD8, CD45RA, CD27 and viability were sorted into four CD45RA/CD27 subsets. Per the germline V gene, CDR1 is MNHEY and CDR2 is SVGAGI. With 0 bases clipped from V and 5 bases from J, the junction kept 4 bases outside the gene matches. The CDR3 loop spans 15 amino acids. Remarks on this clonotype: Its antigen is not identified.

The TCR comes from a human donor in good health. Sequencing was done on a sample of naive CD8+ T cells from blood. This chain joins TRBV6-5 and TRBJ1-5, with 7 bases lining up with TRBD1. CDR3 sequence reads: CASSYSGTGDQPQHF. CDR3 bases: TGTGCCAGCAGTTACTCGGGCACAGGGGATCAGCCCCAGCATTTT.